Sequencing of this TCR beta chain was carried out in a study of response to subunit inactivated influenza vaccine. Whole-study findings and limits: Authors suggested each seasonal flu vaccination may recruit only limited numbers of new T cells.

The V end was cut by 5 bases, the J end by 4 bases, with 14 bases between. This CDR3 is 13 amino acids long. Germline V lookup: CDR1 DFQATT, CDR2 SNEGSKA (reference sequence). TCRdb independently ran MiXCR on the RT-PCR reads; one entry per CDR3 protein. The table records 500,000 to 600,000 distinct CDR3 sequences, about 14% of them present only once. This clonotype was seen a handful of times. The antigen is undetermined. Sequencing was performed on PBMCs from blood, taken less than 13 days after vaccination. This receptor was obtained from a man aged 50 or older who received an inactivated influenza vaccine. The J gene is TRBJ1-2, the V gene TRBV20-1; possibly TRBD1 for D (6 bases). The CDR3 sequence is CSAFTGTSYGYTF. CDR3 DNA: TGCAGTGCTTTTACAGGGACCTCCTATGGCTACACCTTC.